The 21 T cell receptor beta chains below were found in one sample sequenced in a study of blood T cell repertoires in COVID-19. Sequenced by immunoSEQ multiplex PCR; TCRdb stores in-frame clones only, minus some. The sample records 400,000 to 550,000 clones, approximately 90% being singletons. Specimen: peripheral blood. These receptors came from a woman aged 30 to 39 with acute or convalescent COVID-19.

The chain employs TRBV10-3 and TRBJ2-1, with D perhaps TRBD1 (6 bases). The germline CDR1 and CDR2 sequences are ENHRY and SYGVKD. V gave up 8 bases and J gave up 2 bases, with 22 bases separating them. The CDR3 extends over 17 amino acids. DNA of the CDR3: TGTGCCATCGGGGAAACTTTGAGAGGACAGCCCTACAATGAGCAGTTCTTC. Its protein is CAIGETLRGQPYNEQFF.

DNA of the CDR3: TGCAGCGTTGAACTCAGGGGGGATGGCTACACCTTC. The encoded protein is CSVELRGDGYTF. V and J are TRBV29-1 and TRBJ1-2, with 7 bases fitting TRBD1. CDR3 length: 12 residues. V gave up 2 bases and J gave up 6 bases; unmatched junction bases: 3. Germline CDR1 SQVTM, CDR2 ANQGSEA. The full variable domain, its missing parts supplied by reference TRBV29-1 and TRBJ1-2, is SAVISQKPSRDICQRGTSLTIQCQVDSQVTMMFWYRQQPGQSLTLIATANQGSEATYESGFVIDKFPISRPNLTFSTLTVSNMSPEDSSIYLCSVELRGDGYTFGSGTRLTVV.

The chain combines TRBV4-1 with TRBJ2-1, with 8 bases aligning to TRBD1. The trim removed 4 bases at V and 5 bases at J, leaving 10 bases unmatched. The CDR3 is made up of 16 amino acids. Germline CDR1 reads MGHRA; CDR2 reads YSYEKL. The CDR3 loop is CASSLLIQGGHNEQFF. The CDR3 nucleotides read TGCGCCAGCAGCCTACTCATACAGGGGGGCCACAATGAGCAGTTCTTC.

The gene calls are TRBV29-1 and TRBJ1-2; D is unresolved. Trimming cost V 7 bases and J 4 bases, with 16 bases left between them. The germline V gene encodes CDR1 SQVTM and CDR2 ANQGSEA. This CDR3 comprises 13 residues. The CDR3 protein is CSAPIRERYGYTF. The CDR3 DNA is TGCAGCGCCCCGATTCGGGAGCGCTATGGCTACACCTTC.

This sequence joins TRBV28 and TRBJ2-1, with 9 bases matching TRBD1. The CDR3 is made up of 13 amino acids. V trimming: 5 bases; J trimming: 8 bases; junction bases outside the gene matches: 4. CDR1 and CDR2 from the germline V gene are MDHEN and SYDVKM. CDR3 in DNA: TGTGCCAGCAGTCACAGGGGGCCGTATGAGCAGTTCTTC. The encoded protein is CASSHRGPYEQFF.

The chain carries TRBV2 and TRBJ2-7; weak D call: TRBD2 (6 bases). From germline, CDR1 is SNHLY and CDR2 FYNNEI. The CDR3 covers 14 residues. V lost 5 bases and J lost 3, with 14 bases in between. This CDR3 reads CASSPAGGDYEQYF. As DNA, the CDR3 is TGTGCCAGCAGTCCCGCAGGCGGGGACTACGAGCAGTACTTC.

The gene calls are TRBV19 and TRBJ2-3; D gene uncertain. V was cut by 5 bases and J by 3 bases, with 6 bases left in between. CDR3 length: 12 residues. Germline V gene sequence: CDR1 LNHDA, CDR2 SQIVND (reference sequence). The CDR3 nucleotides read TGTGCCAGTAGTTTTCGTACAGATACGCAGTATTTT. Translated, it gives CASSFRTDTQYF.

The genes are TRBV2 and TRBJ1-6, with 8 bases aligning to TRBD1. Trimming cost V 5 bases and J 7 bases; bases outside gene matches: 7. The germline V gene encodes CDR1 SNHLY and CDR2 FYNNEI. This CDR3 spans 15 amino acids. The CDR3 spells CASSTWTGSNSPLHF. The DNA of the CDR3 is TGTGCCAGCAGTACGTGGACAGGGTCCAATTCACCCCTCCACTTT.

CDR3 nucleotide sequence: TGTGCCTGGAAGGGGGCCCCGGGGGAAAAACTGTTTTTT. This codes for CAWKGAPGEKLFF. This chain links TRBV30 with TRBJ1-4; 7 bases align to TRBD1. Unmatched junction bases numbered 7, after V lost 4 bases and J lost 8 bases. Germline values: CDR1 GTSNPN, CDR2 SVGIG (reference sequence). This CDR3 comprises 13 residues.

The genes are TRBV7-8 and TRBJ1-2; perhaps TRBD1 as D (6 bases). The CDR3 contains 14 residues. Trimming took off 3 bases at V and 5 bases at J, with 13 bases between the two ends. Germline CDR1 and CDR2: SGHVS and FQNEAQ. The CDR3: CASSFRGTTYGYTF. The CDR3 region has the DNA TGTGCCAGCAGCTTTCGTGGGACAACTTATGGCTACACCTTC.

This clone was recorded a few times. CDR3 amino acids: CASSKPGTGAYEQYF. The CDR3 DNA sequence: TGTGCCAGCAGTAAACCCGGGACAGGGGCCTACGAGCAGTACTTC. The chain links TRBV7-9 to TRBJ2-7; the match to TRBD1 covers 10 bases. The CDR3 extends over 15 amino acids. In germline, CDR1 is SEHNR, CDR2 FQNEAQ (reference sequence). The V gene end was trimmed by 6 bases and the J gene end by 2 bases; junction bases not matched to a gene: 7.

This clone is a singleton in its sample. This chain joins TRBV25-1 and TRBJ2-3, with no clear D. Trimming shortened V by 8 bases and J by 5 bases, and 11 bases separated the two germline ends. This CDR3 spans 12 amino acids. Germline lookup yields CDR1 MGHDK and CDR2 SYGVNS. The CDR3 bases are TGTGCCAGCTCCGTTTCGGGAGATACGCAGTATTTT. This translates into CASSVSGDTQYF. Variable domain in full (rest from reference TRBV25-1 and TRBJ2-3): EADIYQTPRYLVIGTGKKITLECSQTMGHDKMYWYQQDPGMELHLIHYSYGVNSTEKGDLSSESTVSRIRTEHFPLTLESARPSHTSQYLCASSVSGDTQYFGPGTRLTVL.

The V gene is TRBV2, the J gene TRBJ1-4; 8 nucleotides align to TRBD1. J was trimmed by 6 bases and V by 5 bases; bases with no gene match: 8. The CDR3 contains 15 residues. Germline CDR1 SNHLY, CDR2 FYNNEI. The CDR3 nucleotides are TGTGCCAGCAGTAAGGACAGGGATGGAGATGAAAAACTGTTTTTT. Amino acid sequence: CASSKDRDGDEKLFF.

This chain joins TRBV4-2 and TRBJ1-1, with 12 bases fitting TRBD1. CDR1 is LGHNA and CDR2 is YNFKEQ in the germline V gene. The CDR3 extends over 15 amino acids. J was trimmed by 6 bases and V by 1 base; bases with no gene match: 3. The CDR3 sequence is CASSQGGQGAPEAFF. The DNA for the CDR3 is TGTGCCAGCAGCCAAGGGGGACAGGGGGCCCCTGAAGCTTTCTTT.

V usage is TRBV4-1 and J usage is TRBJ1-1; TRBD1 is a possible D gene (6 bases). The germline V gene encodes CDR1 MGHRA and CDR2 YSYEKL. The V end lost 1 base, the J end lost 4 bases, and 13 bases lay between the germline ends. The CDR3 covers 15 residues. In nucleotides, the CDR3 is TGCGCCAGCAGCCAAGGACAGGTGGTTGCCACTGAAGCTTTCTTT. Amino acids: CASSQGQVVATEAFF.

V is TRBV2 and J is TRBJ1-1, with no clear D. In germline, CDR1 is SNHLY, CDR2 FYNNEI. Trimming cost V 8 bases and J 12 bases, with 22 bases left between them. The CDR3 covers 13 residues. CDR3 sequence: CASGEGIHGWTFF. Here the CDR3 DNA reads TGTGCCAGCGGCGAGGGAATACACGGATGGACTTTCTTT.

The rearrangement uses TRBV25-1 and TRBJ1-1; D perhaps matches TRBD1 (5 bases). V lost 7 bases to trimming and J lost 4 bases, with 13 bases between them. The CDR3 spans 13 residues. Germline V gene data show CDR1 as MGHDK and CDR2 as SYGVNS. Here the CDR3 reads CASTRAGPTEAFF. CDR3 sequence (DNA): TGTGCCAGCACCCGAGCAGGGCCCACTGAAGCTTTCTTT.

The rearrangement uses TRBV5-1 and TRBJ2-7; 7 bases fit TRBD2. Germline CDR1 is SGHRS and CDR2 is YFSETQ. The CDR3 is 12 residues long. The junction had 5 bases not matched to a gene; V was cut back by 4 bases and J by 7 bases. In DNA, the CDR3 is TGCGCCAGCAGCCGCGAGGGAGGGGAGCAGTACTTC. The encoded protein is CASSREGGEQYF. Complete variable domain (other parts from reference TRBV5-1 and TRBJ2-7): KAGVTQTPRYLIKTRGQQVTLSCSPISGHRSVSWYQQTPGQGLQFLFEYFSETQRNKGNFPGRFSGRQFSNSRSEMNVSTLELGDSALYLCASSREGGEQYFGPGTRLTVT.

This chain uses TRBV3-1 (or the pseudogene TRBV3-2) with TRBJ1-6, with a tentative D call TRBD1 (6 bases). This CDR3 contains 15 residues. V lost 1 base, J lost 10 bases, and 14 bases lay in between. Germline assignment: CDR1 LGHDT and CDR2 YNNKEL (reference sequence). As DNA, the CDR3 is TGTGCCAGCAGCCAAGGCCACAGGGTCCCGTCACCCCTCCACTTT. It yields the protein CASSQGHRVPSPLHF.

The chain has TRBV28 and TRBJ1-4, with D hard to call. The length of the CDR3 is 14 residues. The ends were cut back, 6 bases at V and 8 bases at J, with 16 bases in the middle. Germline-derived CDR1 and CDR2 are MDHEN and SYDVKM. For the CDR3, the DNA is TGTGCCAGCAGCTCGGCGGGGATGGACGAAAAACTGTTTTTT. It is translated as CASSSAGMDEKLFF. The full variable domain, rest sourced from reference TRBV28 and TRBJ1-4, is DVKVTQSSRYLVKRTGEKVFLECVQDMDHENMFWYRQDPGLGLRLIYFSYDVKMKEKGDIPEGYSVSREKKERFSLILESASTNQTSMYLCASSSAGMDEKLFFGSGTQLSVL.

The genes are TRBV12-5 and TRBJ1-1; D is perhaps TRBD1 (6 bases). The germline V gene has CDR1 LGHNT and CDR2 FRNRAP. The CDR3 contains 16 residues. V gave up 9 bases and J gave up 8 bases, with 28 bases separating them. In DNA, the CDR3 is TGTGCTAGCTCGGGGAGGGGGTCCCAGGGTCCGTGGGAAGCTTTCTTT. Translating it yields CASSGRGSQGPWEAFF.